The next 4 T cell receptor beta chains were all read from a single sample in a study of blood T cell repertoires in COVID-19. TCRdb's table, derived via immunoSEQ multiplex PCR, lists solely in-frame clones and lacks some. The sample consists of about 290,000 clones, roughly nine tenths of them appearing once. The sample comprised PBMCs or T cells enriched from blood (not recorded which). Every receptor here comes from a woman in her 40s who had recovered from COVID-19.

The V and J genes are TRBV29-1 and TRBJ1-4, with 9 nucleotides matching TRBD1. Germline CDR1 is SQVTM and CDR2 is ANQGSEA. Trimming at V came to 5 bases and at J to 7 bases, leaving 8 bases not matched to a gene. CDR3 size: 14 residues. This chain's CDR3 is CSVTGTGKGEKLFF. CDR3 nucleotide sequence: TGCAGCGTTACTGGGACAGGGAAGGGTGAAAAACTGTTTTTT.

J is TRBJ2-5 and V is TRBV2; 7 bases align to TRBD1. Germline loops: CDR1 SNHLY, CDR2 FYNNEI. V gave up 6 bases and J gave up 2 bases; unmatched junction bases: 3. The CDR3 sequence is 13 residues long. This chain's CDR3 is CASRVQGQETQYF. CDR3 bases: TGTGCCAGCAGGGTACAGGGGCAAGAGACCCAGTACTTC.

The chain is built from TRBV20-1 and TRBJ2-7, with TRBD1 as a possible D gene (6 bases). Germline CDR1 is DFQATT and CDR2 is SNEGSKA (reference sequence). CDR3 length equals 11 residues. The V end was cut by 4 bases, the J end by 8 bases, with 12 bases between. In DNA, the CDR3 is TGCAGTGCTACCCCAGGGGTAAAGCAGTACTTC. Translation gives CSATPGVKQYF.

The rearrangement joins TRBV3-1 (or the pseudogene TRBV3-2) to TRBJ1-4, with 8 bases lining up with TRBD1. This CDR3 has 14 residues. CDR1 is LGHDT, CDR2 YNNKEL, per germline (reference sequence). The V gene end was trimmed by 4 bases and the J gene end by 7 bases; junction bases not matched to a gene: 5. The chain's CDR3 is CASSLGQGGEKLFF. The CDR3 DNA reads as TGTGCCAGCAGCCTAGGACAGGGAGGTGAAAAACTGTTTTTT.